The present TCR beta chain was sequenced within a study of tissue T cells after allogeneic stem cell transplantation. Study-level points and caveats: In patients and mice, blood and spleen missed much of tissue repertoire. Limitations included a small, clinically heterogeneous cohort and limited sampling depth. Which tissue TCRs were alloreactive or antigen-specific was not determined. Some clones might be persisting host cells.

As for this clone: Antigen specificity is unknown.

Per germline, CDR1 SGHRS and CDR2 YFSETQ. CDR3 length equals 14 residues. J gave up 8 bases and V 1 base, and 4 bases lay outside the gene matches. TCRdb keeps only in-frame clones here, not all; method: immunoSEQ multiplex PCR. The data show 8,000 to 10,000 clones, with approximately 64% seen just once and 9.2% held by the top ten. The genes are TRBV5-1 and TRBJ2-1, with 9 nucleotides matching TRBD1. The sequences come from tissue from the ileum, collected at autopsy. This sequence was found in a woman between 18 and 50 years old with breast cancer. CDR3 amino acids: CASSLLTGGDEQFF. The CDR3 DNA sequence: TGCGCCAGCAGCTTGCTCACAGGGGGCGATGAGCAGTTCTTC.